The present T cell receptor beta chain was sequenced within a study of siplizumab effects on memory and regulatory T cells. Notes on the study in general: The naive T cell population seemed more diverse than memory cells and seemed a major contributor to the alloresponse. Tregs that proliferated in siplizumab cultures did not have their suppressive function confirmed.

The germline V gene encodes CDR1 LNHDA and CDR2 SQIVND (reference sequence). Trimming took off 2 bases at V and 5 bases at J, with 13 bases between the two ends. The length of the CDR3 is 15 residues. Points on this clone: Antigen: not known.

Profiled with immunoSEQ multiplex PCR; TCRdb holds only in-frame clones, not every one. The sample contains 70,000 or so clones, roughly 89% of which appear only once. Sequencing was carried out using CD8+ T cells sorted from blood. This receptor was identified in a human donor in good health. This rearrangement joins TRBV19 to TRBJ2-1, with D possibly being TRBD1 (6 bases). CDR3 bases: TGTGCCAGTAGTATATATACAGGGTCGGACAATGAGCAGTTCTTC. Protein sequence: CASSIYTGSDNEQFF.